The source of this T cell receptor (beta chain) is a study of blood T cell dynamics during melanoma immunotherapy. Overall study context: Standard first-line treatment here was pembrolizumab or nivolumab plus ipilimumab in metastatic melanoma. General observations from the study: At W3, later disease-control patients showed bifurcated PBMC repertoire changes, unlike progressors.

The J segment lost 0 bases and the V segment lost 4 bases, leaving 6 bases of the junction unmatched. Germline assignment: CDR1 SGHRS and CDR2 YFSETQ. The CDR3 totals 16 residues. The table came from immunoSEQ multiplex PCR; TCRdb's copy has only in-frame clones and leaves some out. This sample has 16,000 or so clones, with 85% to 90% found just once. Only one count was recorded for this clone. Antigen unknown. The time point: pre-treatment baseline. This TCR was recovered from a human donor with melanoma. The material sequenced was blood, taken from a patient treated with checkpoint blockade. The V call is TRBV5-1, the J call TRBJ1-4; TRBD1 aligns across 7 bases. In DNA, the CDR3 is TGCGCCAGCAGCAGAGGGACAGTCGCAACTAATGAAAAACTGTTTTTT. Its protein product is CASSRGTVATNEKLFF. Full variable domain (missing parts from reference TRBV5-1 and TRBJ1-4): KAGVTQTPRYLIKTRGQQVTLSCSPISGHRSVSWYQQTPGQGLQFLFEYFSETQRNKGNFPGRFSGRQFSNSRSEMNVSTLELGDSALYLCASSRGTVATNEKLFFGSGTQLSVL.